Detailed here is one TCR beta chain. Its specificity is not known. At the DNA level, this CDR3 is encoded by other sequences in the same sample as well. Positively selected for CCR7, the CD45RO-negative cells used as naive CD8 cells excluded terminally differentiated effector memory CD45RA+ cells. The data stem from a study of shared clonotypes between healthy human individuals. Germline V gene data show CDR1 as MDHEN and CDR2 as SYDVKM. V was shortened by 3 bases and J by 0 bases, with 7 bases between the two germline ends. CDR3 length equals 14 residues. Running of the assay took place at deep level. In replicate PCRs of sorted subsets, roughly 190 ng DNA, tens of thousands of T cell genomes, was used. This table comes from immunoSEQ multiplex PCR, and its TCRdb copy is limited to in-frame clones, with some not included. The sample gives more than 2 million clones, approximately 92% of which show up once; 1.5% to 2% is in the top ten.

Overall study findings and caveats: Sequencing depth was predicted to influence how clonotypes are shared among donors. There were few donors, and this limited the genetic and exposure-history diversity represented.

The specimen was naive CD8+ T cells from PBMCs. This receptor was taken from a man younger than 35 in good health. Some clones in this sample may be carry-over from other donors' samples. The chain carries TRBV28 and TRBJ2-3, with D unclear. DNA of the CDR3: TGTGCCAGCAGTTTCTCTGCGAGCACAGATACGCAGTATTTT. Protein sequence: CASSFSASTDTQYF. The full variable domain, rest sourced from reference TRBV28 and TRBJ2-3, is DVKVTQSSRYLVKRTGEKVFLECVQDMDHENMFWYRQDPGLGLRLIYFSYDVKMKEKGDIPEGYSVSREKKERFSLILESASTNQTSMYLCASSFSASTDTQYFGPGTRLTVL.